The clone carrying this T cell receptor beta chain was counted only a few times. No antigen is known for it. Unique molecular identifiers tagged the TCRbeta library. TCRdb used MiXCR to reprocess the PCR reads, holding one entry per CDR3 protein. The sample lists approximately 520,000 distinct CDR3 sequences; over 10% were seen once. This CDR3 comprises 14 residues. Germline trimming cut 5 bases from V and 1 base from J; bases unmatched to any gene: 1. Germline V gene sequence: CDR1 SEHNR, CDR2 FQNEAQ (reference sequence). The sample is drawn from a study of T-cell reconstitution after alpha-beta-depleted transplantation in children. The study, taken as a whole, reports: Expanded graft clones numbering several hundred reportedly gave rise to alpha-beta T cells about two months after transplant.

Specimen: PBMCs, mostly from graft donor cells, collected 180 days after TCRalphabeta/CD19-depleted stem cell transplant. The chain uses TRBV7-9 and TRBJ1-1; 10 nucleotides agree with TRBD1. The source is a female patient between 2 and 15 years old who had a stem cell transplant for aplastic anemia, so the T cells may come from the graft donor. The DNA for the CDR3 is TGTGCCAGCAGCAGACAGGGGGCGAACACTGAAGCTTTCTTT. Protein sequence: CASSRQGANTEAFF.